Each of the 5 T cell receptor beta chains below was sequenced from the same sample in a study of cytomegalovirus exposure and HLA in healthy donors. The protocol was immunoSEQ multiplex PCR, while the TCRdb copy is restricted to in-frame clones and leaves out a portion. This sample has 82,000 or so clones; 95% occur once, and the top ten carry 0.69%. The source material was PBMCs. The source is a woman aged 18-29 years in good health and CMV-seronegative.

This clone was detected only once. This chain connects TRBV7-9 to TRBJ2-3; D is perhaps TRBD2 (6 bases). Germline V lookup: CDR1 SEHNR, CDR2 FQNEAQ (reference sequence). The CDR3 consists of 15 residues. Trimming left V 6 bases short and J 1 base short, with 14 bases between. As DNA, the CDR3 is TGTGCCAGCAGAACTCGGGGGAAGGGCACAGATACGCAGTATTTT. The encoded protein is CASRTRGKGTDTQYF.

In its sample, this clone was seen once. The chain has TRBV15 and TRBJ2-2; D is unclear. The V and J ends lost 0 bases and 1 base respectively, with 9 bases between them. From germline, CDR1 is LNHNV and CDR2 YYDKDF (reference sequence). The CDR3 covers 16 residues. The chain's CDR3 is CATSREARMNTGELFF. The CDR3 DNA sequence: TGTGCCACCAGCAGAGAGGCCAGAATGAACACCGGGGAGCTGTTTTTT.

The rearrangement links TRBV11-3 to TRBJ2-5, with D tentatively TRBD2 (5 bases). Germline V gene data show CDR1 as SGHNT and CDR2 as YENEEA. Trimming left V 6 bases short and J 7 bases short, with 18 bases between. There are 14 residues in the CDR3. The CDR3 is CASSFLRGGRTQYF. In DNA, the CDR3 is TGTGCCAGCAGTTTTCTTAGAGGAGGCCGGACCCAGTACTTC.

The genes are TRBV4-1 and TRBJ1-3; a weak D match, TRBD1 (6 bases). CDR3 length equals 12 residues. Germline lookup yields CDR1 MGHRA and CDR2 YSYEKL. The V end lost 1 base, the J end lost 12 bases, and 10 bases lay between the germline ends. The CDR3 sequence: CASSQVTGHIYF. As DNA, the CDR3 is TGCGCCAGCAGCCAAGTTACGGGACACATATATTTT.

The CDR3 bases are TGTGCCAGCAGCTTGGCCGTCGGAGGGGGCGGAACAGATACGCAGTATTTT. Its translation is CASSLAVGGGGTDTQYF. The gene calls are TRBV5-6 and TRBJ2-3; D may be TRBD1 (7 bases). The germline gives CDR1 SGHDT, CDR2 YYEEEE. With 0 bases removed from V and 3 bases from J, the gap between germline ends came to 17 bases. There are 17 residues in the CDR3.